A single sample is the source of the 32 T cell receptor beta chains below, sequenced in a study of blood T cell repertoires in COVID-19. Sequencing was performed with immunoSEQ multiplex PCR; in TCRdb, only in-frame clones are kept and a portion is missing. The sample records 75,000 to 100,000 clones, approximately 88% being singletons. Sequencing was done on a sample of peripheral blood. The receptors originated from a man aged 60 to 69 with acute or convalescent COVID-19.

This chain joins TRBV6-2 or TRBV6-3 and TRBJ2-1; 9 bases align to TRBD2. The CDR3 contains 19 residues. From germline, CDR1 is MNHEY and CDR2 SVGEGT. V gave up 2 bases and J gave up 4 bases; unmatched junction bases: 15. In DNA form, the CDR3 reads TGTGCCAGCAGTTACACATTGATGACCCTGGCGGGGGGGTACAATGAGCAGTTCTTC. Its protein is CASSYTLMTLAGGYNEQFF.

The chain has TRBV5-6 and TRBJ2-7, with 12 bases lining up with TRBD1. CDR3 length equals 14 residues. Germline CDR1 reads SGHDT; CDR2 reads YYEEEE. The V segment lost 3 bases and the J segment 5 bases; nucleotides outside the gene matches: 3. The CDR3 reads CASSSGTGGDEQYF. CDR3 nucleotides: TGTGCCAGCAGCTCCGGGACAGGGGGCGACGAGCAGTACTTC.

The chain uses TRBV19 and TRBJ2-6, with D perhaps TRBD2 (5 bases). The CDR3 extends over 13 amino acids. The germline CDR1 and CDR2 sequences are LNHDA and SQIVND (reference sequence). The V end was cut by 9 bases, the J end by 0 bases, with 6 bases between. CDR3 sequence (DNA): TGTGCCAGCCGGGGCTCTGGGGCCAACGTCCTGACTTTC. Translated: CASRGSGANVLTF.

V and J are TRBV9 and TRBJ1-1; 7 bases are a match to TRBD1. The CDR3 runs 15 residues. CDR1 SGDLS and CDR2 YYNGEE come from the germline V gene. V gave up 4 bases and J gave up 1 base; unmatched junction bases: 7. The CDR3 loop is CASSPAGGWNTEAFF. CDR3 nucleotide sequence: TGTGCCAGCAGCCCCGCAGGGGGATGGAACACTGAAGCTTTCTTT.

V is TRBV28 and J is TRBJ1-6, with 11 nucleotides matching TRBD1. Germline V lookup: CDR1 MDHEN, CDR2 SYDVKM. The CDR3 runs 14 residues. The J segment lost 9 bases and the V segment lost 6 bases, leaving 4 bases of the junction unmatched. CDR3 amino acids: CASSRTGGGSPLHF. The CDR3, as DNA: TGTGCCAGCAGCCGGACAGGGGGCGGTTCACCCCTCCACTTT.

The chain has TRBV10-3 and TRBJ2-7; 10 bases match TRBD1. The CDR3 sequence is 18 residues long. V lost 2 bases and J lost 3; bases outside the gene matches: 13. Germline CDR1 and CDR2: ENHRY and SYGVKD. Written as DNA, the CDR3 is TGTGCCATCAGTGAGACGAGATCCACCGGGACAGGGGTCTACGAGCAGTACTTC. Its translation is CAISETRSTGTGVYEQYF.

This chain connects TRBV5-8 to TRBJ2-7; possibly TRBD1 for D (6 bases). There are 14 residues in the CDR3. Trimming pared 7 bases from V and 4 bases from J, leaving 18 bases between. Germline CDR1 is SGHTS and CDR2 is YDEGEE. CDR3 protein: CASGGARGEYEQYF. Here the CDR3 DNA reads TGTGCCAGCGGGGGAGCCAGGGGCGAGTACGAGCAGTACTTC.

The J gene is TRBJ2-2, the V gene TRBV5-8; no definite D call. V lost 2 bases and J lost 0, with 8 bases in between. The germline gives CDR1 SGHTS, CDR2 YDEGEE. This CDR3 contains 15 residues. Here the CDR3 DNA reads TGTGCCAGCAGCTTCCGGGTATCGAACACCGGGGAGCTGTTTTTT. It encodes CASSFRVSNTGELFF.

The gene calls are TRBV7-9 and TRBJ1-2; D is unclear. The ends were cut back, 4 bases at V and 5 bases at J, with 8 bases in the middle. The CDR3 is 12 residues long. Germline loops: CDR1 SEHNR, CDR2 FQNEAQ (reference sequence). CDR3 loop: CASSWEFYGYTF. CDR3 DNA sequence: TGTGCCAGCAGCTGGGAGTTTTATGGCTACACCTTC.

The chain is built from TRBV5-4 and TRBJ1-2; no firm D call. The CDR3 has 15 amino acids. CDR1 SGHNT and CDR2 YYREEE come from the germline V gene (reference sequence). The ends were cut back, 4 bases at V and 4 bases at J, with 17 bases in the middle. The CDR3 loop is CASSTKRVATYGYTF. CDR3 nucleotides: TGTGCCAGCAGCACAAAGCGGGTGGCCACCTATGGCTACACCTTC.

This chain connects TRBV19 to TRBJ1-2; unclear D gene. Germline V gene lookup returns CDR1 LNHDA and CDR2 SQIVND (reference sequence). CDR3 length equals 15 residues. Trimming left V 2 bases short and J 0 bases short, with 10 bases between. The CDR3 DNA reads TGTGCCAGTAGTATACCTGGAGGTTCTAACTATGGCTACACCTTC. Translating it yields CASSIPGGSNYGYTF.

This chain links TRBV6-2 or TRBV6-3 with TRBJ1-2; the D is unclear. Germline CDR1 reads MNHEY; CDR2 reads SVGEGT. CDR3 length equals 13 residues. With 3 bases removed from V and 4 bases from J, the gap between germline ends came to 9 bases. DNA of the CDR3: TGTGCCAGCAGTTATGAGGTGTTCTATGGCTACACCTTC. It yields the protein CASSYEVFYGYTF.

The genes are TRBV3-1 (or the pseudogene TRBV3-2) and TRBJ1-2; 11 bases align to TRBD1. The CDR3 consists of 15 residues. V shed 1 base, J shed 7 bases, and the junction held 5 bases outside the gene matches. Germline V CDR1 and CDR2: LGHDT, YNNKEL (reference sequence). The CDR3 sequence: CASSQGTGGYSGYTF. CDR3 nucleotide sequence: TGTGCCAGCAGCCAAGGGACAGGGGGCTACTCTGGCTACACCTTC.

The chain recombines TRBV9 with TRBJ1-2; D is undetermined. The ends were cut back, 0 bases at V and 8 bases at J, with 17 bases in the middle. This CDR3 is built from 15 residues. Germline V CDR1 and CDR2: SGDLS, YYNGEE. The CDR3 loop reads CASSVVEGYWSGYTF. For the CDR3, the DNA is TGTGCCAGCAGCGTAGTGGAGGGTTACTGGTCGGGCTACACCTTC.

This chain joins TRBV6-2 or TRBV6-3 and TRBJ1-1; D is possibly TRBD1 (6 bases). The V end was cut by 0 bases, the J end by 0 bases, with 14 bases between. CDR3 length: 17 amino acids. Germline CDR1 and CDR2: MNHEY and SVGEGT. The chain's CDR3 is CASSYSNNRAMNTEAFF. CDR3 nucleotide sequence: TGTGCCAGCAGTTACTCGAATAACAGGGCGATGAACACTGAAGCTTTCTTT.

This chain joins TRBV7-2 and TRBJ1-3, with D uncertain. Germline CDR1 SGHTA, CDR2 FQGNSA. The V end lost 8 bases, the J end lost 0 bases, and 11 bases lay between the germline ends. This CDR3 region has 14 residues. The CDR3 DNA reads as TGTGCCAGCTCGTTAGAGTACTCTGGAAACACCATATATTTT. Its protein is CASSLEYSGNTIYF.

The chain is built from TRBV7-9 and TRBJ2-1; tentatively, D is TRBD2 (5 bases). Germline V lookup: CDR1 SEHNR, CDR2 FQNEAQ (reference sequence). The CDR3 runs 14 residues. Trimming shortened V by 5 bases and J by 4 bases, and 12 bases separated the two germline ends. As DNA, the CDR3 is TGTGCCAGCAGCCCCGGGATGGATTACAATGAGCAGTTCTTC. It codes for CASSPGMDYNEQFF. Combining the CDR3 with reference TRBV7-9 and TRBJ2-1 gives the whole variable domain DTGVSQNPRHKITKRGQNVTFRCDPISEHNRLYWYRQTLGQGPEFLTYFQNEAQLEKSRLLSDRFSAERPKGSFSTLEIQRTEQGDSAMYLCASSPGMDYNEQFFGPGTRLTVL.

The CDR3 reads CSVTQPGGGTDTQYF. CDR3 bases: TGCAGCGTCACACAGCCCGGGGGAGGCACAGATACGCAGTATTTT. V and J are TRBV29-1 and TRBJ2-3; D perhaps matches TRBD2 (6 bases). Germline loops: CDR1 SQVTM, CDR2 ANQGSEA. The CDR3 totals 15 residues. Trimming left V 6 bases short and J 1 base short, with 17 bases between.

V is TRBV5-1 and J is TRBJ1-1; D perhaps matches TRBD1 (6 bases). V lost 2 bases to trimming and J lost 1 base, with 9 bases between them. Germline CDR1 and CDR2: SGHRS and YFSETQ. CDR3 length: 14 amino acids. The CDR3, as DNA: TGCGCCAGCAGCTTAGGACAGACGAACACTGAAGCTTTCTTT. Residues: CASSLGQTNTEAFF. Variable domain in full (rest from reference TRBV5-1 and TRBJ1-1): KAGVTQTPRYLIKTRGQQVTLSCSPISGHRSVSWYQQTPGQGLQFLFEYFSETQRNKGNFPGRFSGRQFSNSRSEMNVSTLELGDSALYLCASSLGQTNTEAFFGQGTRLTVV.

The rearrangement joins TRBV3-1 (or the pseudogene TRBV3-2) to TRBJ2-5; the D gene is possibly TRBD1 (6 bases). In germline, CDR1 is LGHDT, CDR2 YNNKEL (reference sequence). Trimming took 2 bases from V and 5 from J, leaving 12 bases between them. The CDR3 has 14 amino acids. CDR3 DNA: TGTGCCAGCAGCCAATTGCAGGGGAAGGAGACCCAGTACTTC. This translates into CASSQLQGKETQYF.

The chain carries TRBV27 and TRBJ2-7; tentatively, D is TRBD2 (6 bases). The germline V gene encodes CDR1 MNHEY and CDR2 SMNVEV (reference sequence). This CDR3 region has 13 residues. Trimming cost V 3 bases and J 7 bases, with 13 bases left between them. The CDR3 DNA sequence: TGTGCCAGCAGTTTCGGCCGGGCGGGGGAGCAGTACTTC. Its translation is CASSFGRAGEQYF.

A single count supports this clone. The J gene is TRBJ1-3, the V gene TRBV18; D unclear. V lost 3 bases to trimming and J lost 0 bases, with 15 bases between them. Per the germline V gene, CDR1 is KGHSH and CDR2 is LQKENI. CDR3 length: 17 amino acids. DNA of the CDR3: TGTGCCAGCTCACCCGGAGGCAAGGGCTTCTCTGGAAACACCATATATTTT. Amino acid sequence: CASSPGGKGFSGNTIYF.

The table lists this clone with a count of one. V gene TRBV4-1 combines with J gene TRBJ2-5, with D possibly being TRBD2 (5 bases). Germline CDR1 is MGHRA and CDR2 is YSYEKL. Trimming pared 10 bases from V and 5 bases from J, leaving 20 bases between. The CDR3 covers 14 residues. DNA for the CDR3: TGCGCCAACGGAGGTCAATTTGGTCAGGAGACCCAGTACTTC. The encoded protein is CANGGQFGQETQYF.

This chain joins TRBV6-5 and TRBJ1-1; no definite D call. The CDR3 contains 12 residues. V lost 8 bases, J lost 7 bases, and 14 bases lay in between. Per the germline V gene, CDR1 is MNHEY and CDR2 is SVGAGI. The CDR3 DNA reads TGTGCCAGCTCGGAAACCTCAGGTGAAGCTTTCTTT. Its protein is CASSETSGEAFF.

This rearrangement joins TRBV4-1 to TRBJ2-2; D unresolved. Trimming shortened V by 2 bases and J by 2 bases, and 3 bases separated the two germline ends. The CDR3 is 13 residues long. Germline V lookup: CDR1 MGHRA, CDR2 YSYEKL. DNA for the CDR3: TGCGCCAGCAGCCAACCTAACACCGGGGAGCTGTTTTTT. This encodes CASSQPNTGELFF.

This chain uses TRBV6-2 or TRBV6-3 with TRBJ2-7; 7 bases are a match to TRBD1. The length of the CDR3 is 16 residues. CDR1 and CDR2 from the germline V gene are MNHEY and SVGEGT. Trimming at V came to 0 bases and at J to 2 bases, leaving 7 bases not matched to a gene. Here the CDR3 DNA reads TGTGCCAGCAGTTACTCGATGGGACAGACAACCTACGAGCAGTACTTC. It specifies CASSYSMGQTTYEQYF.

The chain links TRBV6-5 to TRBJ1-2; 7 positions match TRBD1. The V and J ends lost 0 bases and 6 bases, in that order; junction bases with no gene match: 1. CDR3 length: 13 amino acids. The V gene's germline CDR1 is MNHEY and CDR2 SVGAGI. CDR3 DNA sequence: TGTGCCAGCAGTTACTCGGGACAGAATGGCTACACCTTC. This sequence encodes CASSYSGQNGYTF.

The V and J genes are TRBV27 and TRBJ2-1, with a tentative D call TRBD2 (6 bases). Trimming left V 3 bases short and J 8 bases short, with 14 bases between. Germline V gene lookup returns CDR1 MNHEY and CDR2 SMNVEV (reference sequence). There are 14 residues in the CDR3. The CDR3 DNA follows: TGTGCCAGCAGTTTGGGGCAGCGGGTTCATGAGCAGTTCTTC. It translates to CASSLGQRVHEQFF.

J is TRBJ1-2 and V is TRBV7-2; D is unclear. This CDR3 has 14 residues. Looked up from germline, CDR1 is SGHTA and CDR2 is FQGNSA. Trimming took off 1 base at V and 5 bases at J, with 11 bases between the two ends. CDR3 sequence (DNA): TGTGCCAGCAGCTTAGTTCAGCGGGAGTATGGCTACACCTTC. Protein sequence: CASSLVQREYGYTF.

This chain links TRBV5-4 with TRBJ1-3; maybe TRBD1 (5 bases). The CDR3 contains 14 residues. Germline-derived CDR1 and CDR2 are SGHNT and YYREEE (reference sequence). Trimming removed 2 bases at V and 4 bases at J, with 10 bases between. DNA of the CDR3: TGTGCCAGCAGCTTTTCAGGGATCGGAAACACCATATATTTT. Translated, it gives CASSFSGIGNTIYF.

The chain is built from TRBV9 and TRBJ2-3; 11 nucleotides match TRBD2. The V segment lost 6 bases and the J segment 2 bases; nucleotides outside the gene matches: 5. CDR1 and CDR2 from the germline V gene are SGDLS and YYNGEE. CDR3 size: 15 residues. Here the CDR3 reads CASTLAGGSTDTQYF. The CDR3 bases are TGTGCCAGCACCTTAGCGGGGGGGTCCACAGATACGCAGTATTTT.

V and J are TRBV6-2 or TRBV6-3 and TRBJ1-1; 8 bases are shared with TRBD1. Trimming at V came to 3 bases and at J to 1 base, leaving 4 bases not matched to a gene. CDR3 length equals 15 residues. The germline gives CDR1 MNHEY, CDR2 SVGEGT. The CDR3 region has the DNA TGTGCCAGCAGTTATGACAGGGGAGGGAACACTGAAGCTTTCTTT. It encodes CASSYDRGGNTEAFF.